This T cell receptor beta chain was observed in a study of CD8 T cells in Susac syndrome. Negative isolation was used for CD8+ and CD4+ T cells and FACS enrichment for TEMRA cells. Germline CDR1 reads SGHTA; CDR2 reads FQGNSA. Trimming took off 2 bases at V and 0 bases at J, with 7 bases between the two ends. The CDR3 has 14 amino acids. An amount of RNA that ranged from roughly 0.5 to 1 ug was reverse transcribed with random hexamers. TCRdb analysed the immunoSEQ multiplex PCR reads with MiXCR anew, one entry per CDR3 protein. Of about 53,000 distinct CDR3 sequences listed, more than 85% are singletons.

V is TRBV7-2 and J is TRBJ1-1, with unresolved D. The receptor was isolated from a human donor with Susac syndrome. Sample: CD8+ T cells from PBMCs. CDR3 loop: CASSLRSMNTEAFF. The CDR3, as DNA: TGTGCCAGCAGCTTACGGAGCATGAACACTGAAGCTTTCTTT.